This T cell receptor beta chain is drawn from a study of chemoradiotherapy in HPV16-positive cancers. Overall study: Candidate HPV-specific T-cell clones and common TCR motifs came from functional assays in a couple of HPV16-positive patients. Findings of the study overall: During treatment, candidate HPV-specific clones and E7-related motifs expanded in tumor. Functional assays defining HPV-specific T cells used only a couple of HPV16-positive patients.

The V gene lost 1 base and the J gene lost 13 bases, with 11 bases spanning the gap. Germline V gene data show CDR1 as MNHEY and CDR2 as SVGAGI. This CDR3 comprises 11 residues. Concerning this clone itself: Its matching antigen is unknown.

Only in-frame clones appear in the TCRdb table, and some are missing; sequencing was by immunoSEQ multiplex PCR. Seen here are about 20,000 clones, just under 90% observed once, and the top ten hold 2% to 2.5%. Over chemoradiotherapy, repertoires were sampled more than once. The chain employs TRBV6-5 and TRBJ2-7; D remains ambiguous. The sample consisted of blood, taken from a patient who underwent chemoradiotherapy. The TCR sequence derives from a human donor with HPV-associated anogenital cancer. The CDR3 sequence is CASSYLGYSYF. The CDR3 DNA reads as TGTGCCAGCAGTTACTTGGGGTACAGCTACTTC.